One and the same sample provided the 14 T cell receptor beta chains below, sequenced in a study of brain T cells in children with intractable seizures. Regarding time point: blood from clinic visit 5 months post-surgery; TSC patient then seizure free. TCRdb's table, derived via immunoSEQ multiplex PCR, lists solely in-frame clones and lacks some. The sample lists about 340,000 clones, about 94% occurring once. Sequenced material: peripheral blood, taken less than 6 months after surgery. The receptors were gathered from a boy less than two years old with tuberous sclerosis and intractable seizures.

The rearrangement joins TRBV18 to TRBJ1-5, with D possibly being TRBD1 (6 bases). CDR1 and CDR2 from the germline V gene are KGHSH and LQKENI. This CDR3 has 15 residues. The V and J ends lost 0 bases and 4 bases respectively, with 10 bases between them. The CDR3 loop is CASSPPERGNQPQHF. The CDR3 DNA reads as TGTGCCAGCTCACCACCGGAGAGGGGGAATCAGCCCCAGCATTTT.

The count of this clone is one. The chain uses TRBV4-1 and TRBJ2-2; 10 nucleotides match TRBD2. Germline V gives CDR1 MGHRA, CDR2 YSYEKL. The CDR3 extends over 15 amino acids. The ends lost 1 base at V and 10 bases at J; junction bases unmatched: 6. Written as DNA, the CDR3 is TGCGCCAGCAGCCAAGCAAACAGCGGGGGGGAGGAGCTGTTTTTT. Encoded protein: CASSQANSGGEELFF.

Here the CDR3 DNA reads TGTGCCAGCAGTGATGGAAGGAGCTCCTATAATTCACCCCTCCACTTT. This codes for CASSDGRSSYNSPLHF. The chain links TRBV2 to TRBJ1-6; no clear D gene. Germline values: CDR1 SNHLY, CDR2 FYNNEI. The CDR3 is 16 amino acids. Between the trimmed V and J ends, which lost 3 bases and 0 bases, there was a span of 9 bases. The complete variable domain, with remaining parts taken from reference TRBV2 and TRBJ1-6, reads EPEVTQTPSHQVTQMGQEVILRCVPISNHLYFYWYRQILGQKVEFLVSFYNNEISEKSEIFDDQFSVERPDGSNFTLKIRSTKLEDSAMYFCASSDGRSSYNSPLHFGNGTRLTVT.

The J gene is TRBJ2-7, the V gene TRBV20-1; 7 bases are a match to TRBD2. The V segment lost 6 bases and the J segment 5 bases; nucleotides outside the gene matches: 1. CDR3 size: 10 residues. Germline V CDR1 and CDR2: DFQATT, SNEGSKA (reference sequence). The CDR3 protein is CSAGRDEQYF. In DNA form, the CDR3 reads TGCAGTGCGGGGAGGGACGAGCAGTACTTC.

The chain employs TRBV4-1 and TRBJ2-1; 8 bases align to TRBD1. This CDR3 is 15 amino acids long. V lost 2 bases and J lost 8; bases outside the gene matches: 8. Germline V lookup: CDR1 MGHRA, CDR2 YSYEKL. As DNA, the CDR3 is TGCGCCAGCAGCCAATATGCGGACAGGGACTATGAGCAGTTCTTC. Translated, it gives CASSQYADRDYEQFF.

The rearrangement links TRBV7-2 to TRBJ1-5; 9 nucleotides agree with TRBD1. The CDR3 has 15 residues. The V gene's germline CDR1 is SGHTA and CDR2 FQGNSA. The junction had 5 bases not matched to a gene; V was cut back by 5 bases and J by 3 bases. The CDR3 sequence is CASSLDRGDNQPQHF. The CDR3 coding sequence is TGTGCCAGCAGCCTCGACAGGGGGGACAATCAGCCCCAGCATTTT. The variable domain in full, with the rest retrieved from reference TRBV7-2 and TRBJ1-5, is GAGVSQSPSNKVTEKGKDVELRCDPISGHTALYWYRQSLGQGLEFLIYFQGNSAPDKSGLPSDRFSAERTGGSVSTLTIQRTQQEDSAVYLCASSLDRGDNQPQHFGDGTRLSIL.

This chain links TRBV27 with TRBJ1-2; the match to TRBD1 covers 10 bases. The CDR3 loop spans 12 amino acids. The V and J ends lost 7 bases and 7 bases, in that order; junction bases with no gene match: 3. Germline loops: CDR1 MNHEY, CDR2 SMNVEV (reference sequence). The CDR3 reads CASTGQGGGYTF. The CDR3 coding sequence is TGTGCCAGCACTGGACAGGGGGGTGGCTACACCTTC.

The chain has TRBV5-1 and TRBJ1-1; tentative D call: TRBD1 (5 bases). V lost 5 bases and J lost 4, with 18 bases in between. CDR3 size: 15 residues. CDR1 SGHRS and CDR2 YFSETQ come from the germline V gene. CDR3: CASRTGTAGGTEAFF. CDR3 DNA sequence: TGCGCCAGCAGGACTGGGACGGCCGGGGGCACTGAAGCTTTCTTT.

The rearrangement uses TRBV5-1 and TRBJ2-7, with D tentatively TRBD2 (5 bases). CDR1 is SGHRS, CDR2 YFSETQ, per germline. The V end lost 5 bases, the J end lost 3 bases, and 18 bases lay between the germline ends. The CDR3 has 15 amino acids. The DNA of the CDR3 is TGCGCCAGCAGTCTGGACCCTGAGGGCCACTACGAGCAGTACTTC. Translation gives CASSLDPEGHYEQYF.

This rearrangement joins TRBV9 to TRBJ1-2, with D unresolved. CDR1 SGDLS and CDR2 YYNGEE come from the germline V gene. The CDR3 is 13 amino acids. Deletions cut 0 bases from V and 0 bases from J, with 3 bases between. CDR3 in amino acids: CASSVAANYGYTF. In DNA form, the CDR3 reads TGTGCCAGCAGCGTAGCCGCTAACTATGGCTACACCTTC.

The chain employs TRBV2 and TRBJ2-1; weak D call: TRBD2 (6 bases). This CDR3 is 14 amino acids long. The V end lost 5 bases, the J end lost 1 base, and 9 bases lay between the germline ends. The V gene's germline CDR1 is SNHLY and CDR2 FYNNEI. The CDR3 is CASSLARSYNEQFF. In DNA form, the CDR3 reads TGTGCCAGCAGTCTAGCGAGGTCCTACAATGAGCAGTTCTTC.

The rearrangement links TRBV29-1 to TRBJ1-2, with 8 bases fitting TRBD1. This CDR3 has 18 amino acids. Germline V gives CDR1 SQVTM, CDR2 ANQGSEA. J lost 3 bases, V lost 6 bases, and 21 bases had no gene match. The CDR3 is CSVWWARRTGKVDYGYTF. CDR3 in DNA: TGCAGCGTGTGGTGGGCCCGGCGGACAGGGAAAGTTGACTATGGCTACACCTTC. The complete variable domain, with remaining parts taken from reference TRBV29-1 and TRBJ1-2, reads SAVISQKPSRDICQRGTSLTIQCQVDSQVTMMFWYRQQPGQSLTLIATANQGSEATYESGFVIDKFPISRPNLTFSTLTVSNMSPEDSSIYLCSVWWARRTGKVDYGYTFGSGTRLTVV.

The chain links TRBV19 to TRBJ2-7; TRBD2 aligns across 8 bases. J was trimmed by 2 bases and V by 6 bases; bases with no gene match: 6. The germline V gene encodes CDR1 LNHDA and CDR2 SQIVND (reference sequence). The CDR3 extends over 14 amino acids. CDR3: CASSRGGSTYEQYF. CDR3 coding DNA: TGTGCCAGTAGCCGCGGGGGGTCCACCTACGAGCAGTACTTC.

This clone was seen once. The CDR3 DNA follows: TGTGCCAGCAGCTTAGGGAGCACAGATACGCAGTATTTT. Translation gives CASSLGSTDTQYF. The chain uses TRBV7-2 and TRBJ2-3; D not certain. The germline CDR1 and CDR2 sequences are SGHTA and FQGNSA. The CDR3 runs 13 residues. Trimming pared 1 base from V and 0 bases from J, leaving 2 bases between.